These 20 T cell receptor beta chains were sequenced from one sample in a study of cytomegalovirus exposure and HLA in healthy donors. The PCR made use of 60 Vbeta and 13 Jbeta primers. Clones were sequenced by immunoSEQ multiplex PCR, and TCRdb holds only the in-frame ones, with some missing. The data contain under 95,000 clones, 79% of them seen just once; the ten biggest clones take up roughly 15%. The specimen sequenced was PBMCs. The origin of the receptors is a woman aged 40 to 55 in good health and CMV-seropositive.

This clone appeared once. The chain uses TRBV30 and TRBJ1-5, with 9 bases lining up with TRBD1. Unmatched junction bases numbered 2, after V lost 5 bases and J lost 0 bases. The CDR3 spans 14 residues. Per the germline V gene, CDR1 is GTSNPN and CDR2 is SVGIG (reference sequence). CDR3 nucleotide sequence: TGTGCCTGGGACAGGGGGGATAGCAATCAGCCCCAGCATTTT. Translated: CAWDRGDSNQPQHF.

Here the CDR3 DNA reads TGTGCCAGCAGGGGGCCAGATACGCAGTATTTT. Its translation is CASRGPDTQYF. V and J are TRBV6-6 and TRBJ2-3; perhaps TRBD1 as D (5 bases). The germline V gene has CDR1 MNHNY and CDR2 SVGAGI (reference sequence). V was shortened by 6 bases and J by 4 bases, with 5 bases between the two germline ends. The length of the CDR3 is 11 residues.

The chain combines TRBV19 with TRBJ1-1; no definite D call. Trimming removed 6 bases at V and 0 bases at J, with 14 bases between. The CDR3 length is 15 residues. Germline V gives CDR1 LNHDA, CDR2 SQIVND (reference sequence). The CDR3 DNA is TGTGCCAGTAGCCCCAAAGCTATTTTGAACACTGAAGCTTTCTTT. Translating gives CASSPKAILNTEAFF.

A single count supports this clone. The rearrangement uses TRBV5-1 and TRBJ2-3; D not resolved. CDR3 length equals 16 residues. V dropped 0 bases and J dropped 4 bases, with 15 bases sitting between them. Germline V gene data show CDR1 as SGHRS and CDR2 as YFSETQ. CDR3 in DNA: TGCGCCAGCAGCTTGGTTCAGGTAGACGGATCAGATACGCAGTATTTT. Protein: CASSLVQVDGSDTQYF. Looking up the rest from reference TRBV5-1 and TRBJ2-3 gives the full variable domain: KAGVTQTPRYLIKTRGQQVTLSCSPISGHRSVSWYQQTPGQGLQFLFEYFSETQRNKGNFPGRFSGRQFSNSRSEMNVSTLELGDSALYLCASSLVQVDGSDTQYFGPGTRLTVL.

V gene TRBV21-1 combines with J gene TRBJ1-5; TRBD1, the table's D call, lacks a check against the DNA. TRBV21-1 is assigned pseudogene status. This CDR3 has 15 amino acids. The CDR3 DNA reads TGTGCCAGCAGCAAACCCCCCAGGGGCAATCAGCCCCAGCATTTT. Its translation is CASSKPPRGNQPQHF.

The chain has TRBV7-8 and TRBJ2-5, with 7 bases fitting TRBD1. The length of the CDR3 is 17 residues. CDR1 and CDR2 (germline): SGHVS, FQNEAQ. The V gene end was trimmed by 2 bases and the J gene end by 2 bases; junction bases not matched to a gene: 11. Written as DNA, the CDR3 is TGTGCCAGCAGCTTAACCATACTCAGGGGGAAACAAGAGACCCAGTACTTC. Residues: CASSLTILRGKQETQYF.

V is TRBV2 and J is TRBJ1-1; perhaps TRBD1 as D (5 bases). Germline values: CDR1 SNHLY, CDR2 FYNNEI. This CDR3 spans 12 amino acids. The V end lost 10 bases, the J end lost 4 bases, and 13 bases lay between the germline ends. The DNA for the CDR3 is TGTGCCATCAGGGAGCGGGGCACTGAAGCTTTCTTT. It codes for CAIRERGTEAFF.

The chain uses TRBV5-6 and TRBJ1-1, with 10 bases that match TRBD1. With 2 bases clipped from V and 4 bases from J, the junction kept 5 bases outside the gene matches. CDR3 length: 15 amino acids. The V gene's germline CDR1 is SGHDT and CDR2 YYEEEE. CDR3 sequence reads: CASSFRTGGFTEAFF. For the CDR3, the DNA is TGTGCCAGCAGCTTCCGGACAGGGGGTTTCACTGAAGCTTTCTTT.

The chain links TRBV7-9 to TRBJ2-1, with TRBD2 identical over 11 bases. Germline V lookup: CDR1 SEHNR, CDR2 FQNEAQ (reference sequence). V was clipped by 4 bases and J by 0 bases; unmatched bases: 5. The CDR3 spans 17 residues. This CDR3 is CASSSNSGGVSYNEQFF. The DNA of the CDR3 is TGTGCCAGCAGCTCGAATAGCGGGGGGGTCTCCTACAATGAGCAGTTCTTC.

The rearrangement joins TRBV7-3 to TRBJ1-5; TRBD1 might be the D (5 bases). This CDR3 region has 13 residues. Per germline, CDR1 SGHTA and CDR2 FQGTGA. Trimming pared 4 bases from V and 4 bases from J, leaving 8 bases between. CDR3 coding DNA: TGTGCCAGCAGCTCCTCAGGGAATCAGCCCCAGCATTTT. As protein: CASSSSGNQPQHF.

The chain recombines TRBV30 with TRBJ2-5; maybe TRBD1 (5 bases). CDR1 is GTSNPN, CDR2 SVGIG, per germline (reference sequence). The CDR3 has 13 amino acids. V was shortened by 3 bases and J by 2 bases, with 10 bases between the two germline ends. CDR3: CAWSGHKQETQYF. As DNA, the CDR3 is TGTGCCTGGAGCGGACATAAACAAGAGACCCAGTACTTC.

J is TRBJ1-3 and V is TRBV6-5; D may be TRBD1 (5 bases). This CDR3 has 12 residues. Trimming stripped 8 bases from V and 9 bases from J, with 14 bases between. Germline CDR1 and CDR2: MNHEY and SVGAGI. The CDR3 spells CASQAGGATIYF. As DNA, the CDR3 is TGTGCCAGCCAGGCGGGGGGAGCCACCATATATTTT.

The V gene is TRBV6-1, the J gene TRBJ2-2; D is ambiguous. There are 14 residues in the CDR3. From germline, CDR1 is MNHNS and CDR2 SASEGT. Trimming took 5 bases from V and 0 from J, leaving 7 bases between them. DNA of the CDR3: TGTGCCAGCAGTTCCTTTTCGAACACCGGGGAGCTGTTTTTT. Translation gives CASSSFSNTGELFF.

The chain combines TRBV20-1 with TRBJ2-7; TRBD2 might be the D (6 bases). Germline V lookup: CDR1 DFQATT, CDR2 SNEGSKA (reference sequence). The CDR3 spans 11 residues. V lost 6 bases to trimming and J lost 3 bases, with 9 bases between them. The CDR3: CSAGDFYEQYF. CDR3 in DNA: TGCAGTGCAGGGGACTTCTACGAGCAGTACTTC.

The chain links TRBV7-2 to TRBJ1-4; tentatively, D is TRBD1 (5 bases). Per the germline V gene, CDR1 is SGHTA and CDR2 is FQGNSA. The CDR3 extends over 15 amino acids. The V end lost 6 bases, the J end lost 5 bases, and 16 bases lay between the germline ends. In DNA form, the CDR3 reads TGTGCCAGCAGTCTACCAGTGGGGGGAAATGAAAAACTGTTTTTT. Residues: CASSLPVGGNEKLFF.

The CDR3 DNA is TGTGCCAGCACCTCGGGAGGGTCCCTCTACGAGCAGTACTTC. It codes for CASTSGGSLYEQYF. The genes are TRBV28 and TRBJ2-7; 8 bases map to TRBD2. CDR1 MDHEN and CDR2 SYDVKM come from the germline V gene. This CDR3 spans 14 amino acids. The junction had 8 bases not matched to a gene; V was cut back by 7 bases and J by 3 bases.

Details on this clone: Other DNA sequences of this sample code for an identical CDR3. The chain has TRBV5-1 and TRBJ1-6; TRBD1 aligns across 9 bases. CDR3 length: 15 residues. Losses at the gene ends were 4 bases for V and 9 bases for J; bases not matched to a gene: 8. Germline V gene lookup returns CDR1 SGHRS and CDR2 YFSETQ. The CDR3 reads CASSPTGTGSSPLHF. CDR3 coding DNA: TGCGCCAGCAGCCCCACGGGGACAGGGAGTTCACCCCTCCACTTT.

The J gene is TRBJ2-1, the V gene TRBV29-1; 8 bases are a match to TRBD2. This CDR3 has 12 amino acids. Germline CDR1 is SQVTM and CDR2 is ANQGSEA. J was trimmed by 7 bases and V by 3 bases; bases with no gene match: 2. The DNA of the CDR3 is TGCAGCGTTGAGGCTAGCGGGAATGAGCAGTTCTTC. Its translation is CSVEASGNEQFF.

This clone turned up a few times. The chain has TRBV27 and TRBJ1-5; tentatively, D is TRBD1 (5 bases). This CDR3 has 16 amino acids. Germline assignment: CDR1 MNHEY and CDR2 SMNVEV (reference sequence). Deletions cut 3 bases from V and 4 bases from J, with 16 bases between. The CDR3 loop reads CASSFGGSTNNQPQHF. The CDR3 DNA sequence: TGTGCCAGCAGTTTCGGGGGGTCTACGAATAATCAGCCCCAGCATTTT.

The chain couples TRBV7-3 to TRBJ1-1; D is unclear. Trimming shortened V by 5 bases and J by 1 base, and 11 bases separated the two germline ends. Per germline, CDR1 SGHTA and CDR2 FQGTGA. The CDR3 spans 14 residues. CDR3 nucleotides: TGTGCCAGCAGCCTGGAACCTAGGAACACTGAAGCTTTCTTT. Protein: CASSLEPRNTEAFF.